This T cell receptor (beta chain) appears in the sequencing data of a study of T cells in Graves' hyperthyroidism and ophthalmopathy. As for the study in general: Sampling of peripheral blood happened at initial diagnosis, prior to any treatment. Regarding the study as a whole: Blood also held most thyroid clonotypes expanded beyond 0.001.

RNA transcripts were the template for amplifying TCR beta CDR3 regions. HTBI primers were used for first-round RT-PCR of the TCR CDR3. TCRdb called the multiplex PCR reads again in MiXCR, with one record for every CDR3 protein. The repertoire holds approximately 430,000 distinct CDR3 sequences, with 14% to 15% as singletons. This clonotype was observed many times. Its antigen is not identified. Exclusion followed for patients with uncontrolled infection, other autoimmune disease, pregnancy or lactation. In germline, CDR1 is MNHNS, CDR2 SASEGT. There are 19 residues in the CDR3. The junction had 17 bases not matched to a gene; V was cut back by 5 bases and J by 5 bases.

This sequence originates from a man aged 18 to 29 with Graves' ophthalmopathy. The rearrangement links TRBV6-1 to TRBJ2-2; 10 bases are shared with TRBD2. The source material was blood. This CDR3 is CASSYSPSLAGVETGELFF. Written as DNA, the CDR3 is TGTGCCAGCAGTTATTCGCCATCCCTAGCGGGAGTTGAGACCGGGGAGCTGTTTTTT.